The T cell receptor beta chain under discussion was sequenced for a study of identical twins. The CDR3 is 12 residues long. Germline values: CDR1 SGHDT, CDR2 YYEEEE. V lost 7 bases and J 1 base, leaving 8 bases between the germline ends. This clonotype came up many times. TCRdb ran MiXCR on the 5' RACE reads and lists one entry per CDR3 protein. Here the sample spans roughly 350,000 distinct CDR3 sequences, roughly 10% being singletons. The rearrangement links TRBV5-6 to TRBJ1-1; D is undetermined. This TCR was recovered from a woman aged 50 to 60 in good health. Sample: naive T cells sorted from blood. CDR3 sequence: CASLRGNTEAFF. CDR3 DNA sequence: TGTGCCAGCCTCCGCGGGAACACTGAAGCTTTCTTT.